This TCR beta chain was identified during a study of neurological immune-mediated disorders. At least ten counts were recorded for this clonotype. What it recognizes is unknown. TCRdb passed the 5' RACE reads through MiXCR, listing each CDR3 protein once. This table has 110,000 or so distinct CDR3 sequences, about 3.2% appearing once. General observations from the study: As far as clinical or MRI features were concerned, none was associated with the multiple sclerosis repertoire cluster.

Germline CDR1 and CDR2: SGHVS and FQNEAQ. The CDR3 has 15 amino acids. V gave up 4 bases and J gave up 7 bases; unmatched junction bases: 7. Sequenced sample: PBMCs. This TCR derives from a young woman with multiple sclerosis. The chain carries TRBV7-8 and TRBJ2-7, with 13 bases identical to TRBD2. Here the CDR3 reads CASSSGTSGKIEQYF. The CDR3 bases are TGTGCCAGCAGCTCTGGGACTAGCGGGAAGATTGAGCAGTACTTC.